The 19 T cell receptor beta chains below all came from one sample that was sequenced in a study of blood T cells in healthy people across ages. A second about 7 to 12 cycle PCR used barcoded and J-beta primers. TCRdb reprocessed the 5' RACE reads with MiXCR, giving one entry per CDR3 protein. The table shows approximately 360,000 distinct CDR3 sequences, with roughly half occurring only once. Sequencing input: blood. These receptors came from a man aged 60 to 75 in good health.

As for this clonotype: An end of the junction differs from the germline gene, which may be a read error. The chain carries TRBV11-2 and TRBJ2-2, with 7 nucleotides matching TRBD2. The CDR3 contains 14 residues. Germline V gene lookup returns CDR1 SGHAT and CDR2 FQNNGV. CDR3 DNA: TGTACCAGCAAGCGGGATGGGTCGACCGGGGAGCTGTTTTTT. As protein: CTSKRDGSTGELFF.

Of note for this clonotype: The junction shows a germline mismatch at one end, possibly a read error. The V gene is TRBV2, the J gene TRBJ2-7, with D perhaps matching TRBD1 (5 bases). Per the germline V gene, CDR1 is SNHLY and CDR2 is FYNNEI. There are 14 residues in the CDR3. In DNA form, the CDR3 reads TGTGCCAGCAGTCCGGACCGGCCAGGGTACGGGCAGTACTTC. Protein: CASSPDRPGYGQYF.

The J gene is TRBJ2-1, the V gene TRBV27, with D perhaps TRBD1 (6 bases). Germline V gene data show CDR1 as MNHEY and CDR2 as SMNVEV (reference sequence). Trimming shortened V by 5 bases and J by 7 bases, and 15 bases separated the two germline ends. CDR3 size: 14 residues. CDR3 protein: CASSPGQYRNEQFF. The CDR3 DNA follows: TGTGCCAGCAGTCCCGGACAGTATAGAAATGAGCAGTTCTTC.

This chain joins TRBV6-2 or TRBV6-3 and TRBJ1-1, with D possibly being TRBD1 (5 bases). Looked up from germline, CDR1 is MNHEY and CDR2 is SVGEGT. The CDR3 covers 14 residues. The V end was cut by 2 bases, the J end by 4 bases, with 11 bases between. Written as DNA, the CDR3 is TGTGCCAGCAGTTACCCAGGGATAGGCACTGAAGCTTTCTTT. Protein: CASSYPGIGTEAFF.

Only a few counts were recorded for this clonotype. This may come from a read error, since a much larger clone is one base off. J is TRBJ1-6 and V is TRBV30; TRBD1 is a possible D gene (5 bases). This CDR3 is built from 14 residues. Germline CDR1 and CDR2: GTSNPN and SVGIG (reference sequence). The CDR3: CAWSTGLMDSPPHF. The DNA for the CDR3 is TGTGCCTGGAGTACGGGACTAATGGATTCACCCCCCCACTTT.

The chain recombines TRBV28 with TRBJ2-5, with D possibly TRBD2 on 6 matching bases. Trimming stripped 7 bases from V and 2 bases from J, with 17 bases between. The CDR3 runs 15 residues. The germline CDR1 and CDR2 sequences are MDHEN and SYDVKM. The DNA for the CDR3 is TGTGCCAGCAACAGCCCTGGAGGGGCTCAAGAGACCCAGTACTTC. Protein: CASNSPGGAQETQYF.

This clonotype was detected a few times. The V call is TRBV20-1, the J call TRBJ2-3, with D perhaps being TRBD1 or TRBD2 (6 bases each). The ends were cut back, 0 bases at V and 4 bases at J, with 14 bases in the middle. Germline CDR1 DFQATT, CDR2 SNEGSKA (reference sequence). This CDR3 spans 15 amino acids. CDR3 region: CSARDTGASADTQYF. DNA of the CDR3: TGCAGTGCTAGAGATACGGGGGCTTCGGCAGATACGCAGTATTTT.

This clonotype has more than one count but fewer than ten. V gene TRBV2 combines with J gene TRBJ2-3; weak D call: TRBD2 (6 bases). V lost 4 bases to trimming and J lost 7 bases, with 15 bases between them. In germline, CDR1 is SNHLY, CDR2 FYNNEI. CDR3 size: 14 residues. DNA for the CDR3: TGTGCCAGCAGTGTTGGGGGAGGTACGAATACGCAGTATTTT. Translating it yields CASSVGGGTNTQYF.

The CDR3 sequence: CATSETGGRGYTF. In nucleotides, the CDR3 is TGTGCCACCAGTGAGACAGGGGGCCGGGGCTACACCTTC. The chain joins TRBV24-1 to TRBJ1-2, with TRBD1 matching over 10 bases. CDR1 and CDR2 (germline): KGHDR, SFDVKD. There are 13 residues in the CDR3. The ends lost 4 bases at V and 8 bases at J; junction bases unmatched: 3.

On this clonotype itself: One junction end disagrees with the germline gene, perhaps due to a read error. This chain connects TRBV28 to TRBJ1-1; no clear D gene. CDR1 is MDHEN, CDR2 SYDVKM, per germline. The CDR3 has 13 amino acids. The CDR3 loop reads CAGSRKYGTEAFF. As DNA, the CDR3 is TGTGCCGGCAGCCGCAAATACGGCACTGAAGCTTTCTTT.

This sequence joins TRBV11-2 and TRBJ2-1; D not certain. The V end lost 5 bases, the J end lost 13 bases, and 12 bases lay between the germline ends. CDR1 is SGHAT, CDR2 FQNNGV, per germline. There are 11 residues in the CDR3. CDR3 DNA sequence: TGTGCCAGCAGCCCCGGGTTAGTACAGTTCTTC. It codes for CASSPGLVQFF.

The genes are TRBV25-1 and TRBJ1-6; D gene uncertain. CDR3 length: 13 residues. Per germline, CDR1 MGHDK and CDR2 SYGVNS. Trimming cost V 4 bases and J 6 bases, with 7 bases left between them. DNA for the CDR3: TGTGCCAGCAGTGGGGCGTTTAATTCACCCCTCCACTTT. It encodes CASSGAFNSPLHF.

This clonotype came up once. The chain has TRBV18 and TRBJ1-1, with TRBD1 as a possible D gene (6 bases). Looked up from germline, CDR1 is KGHSH and CDR2 is LQKENI. The V gene lost 1 base and the J gene lost 4 bases, with 13 bases spanning the gap. This CDR3 comprises 15 residues. CDR3 in amino acids: CASSPHEGVGTEAFF. CDR3 DNA: TGTGCCAGCTCACCACACGAGGGGGTTGGCACTGAAGCTTTCTTT.

The chain couples TRBV20-1 to TRBJ2-4; D is ambiguous. The V gene lost 3 bases and the J gene lost 13 bases, with 13 bases spanning the gap. This CDR3 is 11 amino acids long. The germline V gene encodes CDR1 DFQATT and CDR2 SNEGSKA (reference sequence). The CDR3 nucleotides are TGCAGTGCTAGCTCTGGCGGCCTGCAGTACTTC. Amino acid sequence: CSASSGGLQYF.

The V and J genes are TRBV20-1 and TRBJ2-3; D remains unclear. Trimming took off 1 base at V and 0 bases at J, with 5 bases between the two ends. The CDR3 consists of 13 residues. Looked up from germline, CDR1 is DFQATT and CDR2 is SNEGSKA (reference sequence). CDR3 in amino acids: CSARAWSTDTQYF. The CDR3 DNA follows: TGCAGTGCTAGAGCCTGGAGCACAGATACGCAGTATTTT.

V usage is TRBV4-3 and J usage is TRBJ2-1; 11 bases line up with TRBD2. Per the germline V gene, CDR1 is LGHNA and CDR2 is YSLEER. This CDR3 has 19 amino acids. The V gene end was trimmed by 0 bases and the J gene end by 7 bases; junction bases not matched to a gene: 14. The CDR3 DNA reads TGCGCCAGCAGCCAAGATAATAGCGGGAGGGCCGATAACAGGAATGAGCAGTTCTTC. This encodes CASSQDNSGRADNRNEQFF.

This clonotype was detected a few times. The gene calls are TRBV5-1 and TRBJ1-1, with 8 bases identical to TRBD1. The CDR3 is 15 amino acids. After removal of 4 bases from V and 0 bases from J, the junction contained 5 bases not matched to a gene. Germline V CDR1 and CDR2: SGHRS, YFSETQ. The CDR3 loop reads CASSDRGRVNTEAFF. CDR3 coding DNA: TGCGCCAGCAGCGACAGGGGAAGAGTGAACACTGAAGCTTTCTTT.

The CDR3 region is CATSSLGEGGMNTEAFF. For the CDR3, the DNA is TGTGCCACCAGCAGCCTCGGGGAGGGCGGGATGAACACTGAAGCTTTCTTT. The V gene is TRBV15, the J gene TRBJ1-1; D ambiguous. CDR3 length: 17 amino acids. Germline values: CDR1 LNHNV, CDR2 YYDKDF (reference sequence). The germline V and J ends were trimmed by 3 bases and 0 bases, with 17 bases remaining between them.

The count of this clonotype is one. A read error is possible here, since a much larger clone lies one base away. The chain links TRBV14 to TRBJ2-2, with D perhaps TRBD1 (6 bases). Germline V CDR1 and CDR2: SGHDN, FVKESK. The CDR3 length is 15 residues. The V end was cut by 4 bases, the J end by 5 bases, with 14 bases between. The CDR3 bases are TGTGCCAGCAGCCTGGGACACGGGACGACCGGGGAGCTGTTTTTT. Residues: CASSLGHGTTGELFF.